This passage covers 32 T cell receptor beta chains from one sample sequenced in a study of beta chain features in type 1 diabetes. Expressed TCRB transcripts were sequenced because the isolated RNA had all been reverse transcribed beforehand. The table came from immunoSEQ multiplex PCR; TCRdb's copy has only in-frame clones and leaves some out. Seen here are 350,000 to 450,000 clones, approximately 15% observed once, and the top ten hold roughly 0.035%. Material for sequencing was naive CD4+ T cells from blood. These receptors were collected from a man aged 25-45 years in good health.

V and J are TRBV5-1 and TRBJ2-5; 11 nucleotides align to TRBD2. The CDR3 consists of 18 residues. Germline V gives CDR1 SGHRS, CDR2 YFSETQ. The ends lost 4 bases at V and 2 bases at J; junction bases unmatched: 13. The CDR3 DNA is TGCGCCAGCAGCCCCGAACCGGGACTAGCGGAACTACAAGAGACCCAGTACTTC. It encodes CASSPEPGLAELQETQYF. Based on the CDR3 plus reference TRBV5-1 and TRBJ2-5, the full variable domain is KAGVTQTPRYLIKTRGQQVTLSCSPISGHRSVSWYQQTPGQGLQFLFEYFSETQRNKGNFPGRFSGRQFSNSRSEMNVSTLELGDSALYLCASSPEPGLAELQETQYFGPGTRLLVL.

The CDR3: CAWSVGGPPHF. The CDR3 DNA follows: TGTGCCTGGAGTGTTGGGGGTCCGCCGCATTTT. This sequence joins TRBV30 and TRBJ1-5; maybe TRBD1 (5 bases). The ends were cut back, 0 bases at V and 15 bases at J, with 12 bases in the middle. Germline V gives CDR1 GTSNPN, CDR2 SVGIG (reference sequence). The CDR3 loop spans 11 amino acids. Using reference TRBV30 and TRBJ1-5 for the parts outside the CDR3, the full variable domain is SQTIHQWPATLVQPVGSPLSLECTVEGTSNPNLYWYRQAAGRGLQLLFYSVGIGQISSEVPQNLSASRPQDRQFILSSKKLLLSDSGFYLCAWSVGGPPHFGDGTRLSIL.

This chain links TRBV7-9 with TRBJ2-1; tentatively, D is TRBD1 or TRBD2 (5 bases each). Germline-derived CDR1 and CDR2 are SEHNR and FQNEAQ (reference sequence). V lost 4 bases and J lost 6, with 16 bases in between. CDR3 length: 15 amino acids. The CDR3 DNA is TGTGCCAGCAGCTCTTTTGGGACGGGGCCCAATGAGCAGTTCTTC. Protein: CASSSFGTGPNEQFF. The full variable domain, in which reference TRBV7-9 and TRBJ2-1 provide the parts outside the CDR3, is DTGVSQNPRHKITKRGQNVTFRCDPISEHNRLYWYRQTLGQGPEFLTYFQNEAQLEKSRLLSDRFSAERPKGSFSTLEIQRTEQGDSAMYLCASSSFGTGPNEQFFGPGTRLTVL.

The chain combines TRBV4-3 with TRBJ2-6; D is undetermined. Trimming took off 0 bases at V and 2 bases at J, with 2 bases between the two ends. This CDR3 contains 14 residues. Germline V gives CDR1 LGHNA, CDR2 YSLEER. The CDR3 loop is CASSQEPGANVLTF. CDR3 DNA sequence: TGCGCCAGCAGCCAAGAACCTGGGGCCAACGTCCTGACTTTC.

V gene TRBV11-3 combines with J gene TRBJ2-5; 7 positions agree with TRBD1. CDR3 length: 15 residues. Losses at the gene ends were 5 bases for V and 4 bases for J; bases not matched to a gene: 10. Germline CDR1 is SGHNT and CDR2 is YENEEA. In DNA form, the CDR3 reads TGTGCCAGCAGCCCGGGACAGAGGGTAGGAGAGACCCAGTACTTC. Translating it yields CASSPGQRVGETQYF.

In regard to this clone: Within the sample, other DNA sequences also encode this same CDR3. The chain has TRBV30 and TRBJ1-1; 9 bases agree with TRBD1. Trimming cost V 1 base and J 4 bases; bases outside gene matches: 7. Germline assignment: CDR1 GTSNPN and CDR2 SVGIG (reference sequence). The CDR3 has 15 residues. CDR3 nucleotides: TGTGCCTGGAGTGGGAACAGGGGGCTTGGCACTGAAGCTTTCTTT. Its protein product is CAWSGNRGLGTEAFF.

The table lists this clone with a few counts. The rearrangement links TRBV5-1 to TRBJ2-3, with unresolved D. There are 12 residues in the CDR3. Trimming cost V 2 bases and J 4 bases, with 5 bases left between them. The germline CDR1 and CDR2 sequences are SGHRS and YFSETQ. CDR3 DNA: TGCGCCAGCAGCTTACCGGCAGATACGCAGTATTTT. Amino acids: CASSLPADTQYF.

This clone has more than one count but fewer than ten. This chain connects TRBV13 to TRBJ2-1; D is undetermined. The length of the CDR3 is 17 residues. Trimming took off 3 bases at V and 0 bases at J, with 15 bases between the two ends. Germline loops: CDR1 PRHDT, CDR2 FYEKMQ (reference sequence). CDR3 amino acids: CASSFEAITFSYNEQFF. CDR3 sequence (DNA): TGTGCCAGCAGCTTCGAAGCGATAACCTTCTCCTACAATGAGCAGTTCTTC.

This clone showed up just a few times. The chain carries TRBV2 and TRBJ1-2; D remains unclear. From germline, CDR1 is SNHLY and CDR2 FYNNEI. The CDR3 has 15 residues. V dropped 7 bases and J dropped 8 bases, with 23 bases sitting between them. The CDR3 protein is CASIEAVRAYGGYTF. Here the CDR3 DNA reads TGTGCCAGCATTGAGGCGGTGAGGGCCTATGGAGGCTACACCTTC.

The CDR3 coding sequence is TGTGCCAGCTCACACCGAAGGACTGACTCCTACAATGAGCAGTTCTTC. It translates to CASSHRRTDSYNEQFF. V gene TRBV18 combines with J gene TRBJ2-1; perhaps TRBD2 as D (5 bases). Germline V lookup: CDR1 KGHSH, CDR2 LQKENI. Between the trimmed V and J ends, which lost 4 bases and 0 bases, there was a span of 13 bases. The CDR3 is 16 amino acids.

V usage is TRBV4-1 and J usage is TRBJ2-5, with 12 bases identical to TRBD2. Germline V gene lookup returns CDR1 MGHRA and CDR2 YSYEKL. V lost 1 base and J lost 2; bases outside the gene matches: 2. There are 16 residues in the CDR3. CDR3 DNA: TGCGCCAGCAGCCAAGGACTAGCGGGAGAACAAGAGACCCAGTACTTC. Translation gives CASSQGLAGEQETQYF.

The CDR3 bases are TGTGCCAGCAGGTCCCCGGGACAGGGTAATGAAAAACTGTTTTTT. Residues: CASRSPGQGNEKLFF. The rearrangement links TRBV7-9 to TRBJ1-4; 9 bases align to TRBD1. Germline V gene sequence: CDR1 SEHNR, CDR2 FQNEAQ (reference sequence). Trimming cost V 6 bases and J 4 bases; bases outside gene matches: 6. The CDR3 runs to 15 residues.

The chain uses TRBV6-5 and TRBJ1-2; 9 bases agree with TRBD1. CDR1 is MNHEY, CDR2 SVGAGI, per germline. V trimming: 7 bases; J trimming: 9 bases; junction bases outside the gene matches: 6. There are 12 residues in the CDR3. As DNA, the CDR3 is TGTGCCAGCACTCCGGGACAGGGCCGCTACACCTTC. The encoded protein is CASTPGQGRYTF.

This clone was observed a handful of times. The chain uses TRBV5-1 and TRBJ2-5; 12 nucleotides align to TRBD2. The CDR3 is made up of 16 amino acids. Looked up from germline, CDR1 is SGHRS and CDR2 is YFSETQ. V dropped 4 bases and J dropped 5; count of bases not matched to a gene: 9. CDR3 loop: CASSTILAGGSETQYF. CDR3 sequence (DNA): TGCGCCAGCAGCACGATACTAGCGGGAGGTTCGGAGACCCAGTACTTC.

J is TRBJ2-3 and V is TRBV13, with TRBD2 matching 8 bases. The CDR3 totals 17 residues. CDR1 is PRHDT and CDR2 is FYEKMQ in the germline V gene (reference sequence). Germline trimming cut 1 base from V and 1 base from J; bases unmatched to any gene: 7. CDR3 coding DNA: TGTGCCAGCAGCTTAGTCGTAGGGACTAGTGGCACAGATACGCAGTATTTT. It translates to CASSLVVGTSGTDTQYF.

J is TRBJ1-3 and V is TRBV5-1, with 7 positions matching TRBD1. Losses at the gene ends were 0 bases for V and 2 bases for J; bases not matched to a gene: 8. This CDR3 spans 17 amino acids. From germline, CDR1 is SGHRS and CDR2 YFSETQ. The DNA of the CDR3 is TGCGCCAGCAGCTTGGGGAGGACGACAGGGCCTGGAAACACCATATATTTT. This encodes CASSLGRTTGPGNTIYF. The whole variable domain, remainder taken from reference TRBV5-1 and TRBJ1-3, is KAGVTQTPRYLIKTRGQQVTLSCSPISGHRSVSWYQQTPGQGLQFLFEYFSETQRNKGNFPGRFSGRQFSNSRSEMNVSTLELGDSALYLCASSLGRTTGPGNTIYFGEGSWLTVV.

This clone was detected only a few times. The CDR3 loop reads CSARRTGYLFF. Written as DNA, the CDR3 is TGCAGTGCTAGACGTACAGGGTACCTGTTTTTT. This sequence joins TRBV20-1 and TRBJ1-4, with a tentative D call TRBD1 (6 bases). Germline values: CDR1 DFQATT, CDR2 SNEGSKA (reference sequence). This CDR3 has 11 amino acids. Trimming took 2 bases from V and 14 from J, leaving 12 bases between them.

The chain uses TRBV6-5 and TRBJ2-3; the D is unclear. The CDR3 covers 14 residues. Germline assignment: CDR1 MNHEY and CDR2 SVGAGI. Trimming pared 1 base from V and 3 bases from J, leaving 8 bases between. The CDR3 coding sequence is TGTGCCAGCAGTTACTTCCGAGGAACAGATACGCAGTATTTT. It specifies CASSYFRGTDTQYF.

This clone showed up just a few times. CDR3 bases: TGTGCCAGCAGCAAAGCTCGGACAGGGCATGATCCCTACGAGCAGTACTTC. This sequence encodes CASSKARTGHDPYEQYF. The chain recombines TRBV21-1 with TRBJ2-7; TRBD1 is the table's D call and was not checked against the DNA. TRBV21-1 is classified as a pseudogene. The CDR3 contains 17 residues.

This clone showed up just a few times. The sample has other DNA sequences that encode this CDR3 too. The V and J genes are TRBV29-1 and TRBJ2-1; possible D gene TRBD1, 6 bases. Trimming pared 7 bases from V and 2 bases from J, leaving 6 bases between. CDR1 SQVTM and CDR2 ANQGSEA come from the germline V gene. The CDR3 loop spans 11 amino acids. CDR3 nucleotides: TGCAGCGGGGGGCCCTACAATGAGCAGTTCTTC. This gives the protein CSGGPYNEQFF.

Here the CDR3 reads CASSGRGTDTQYF. CDR3 DNA: TGCGCCAGCAGCGGCCGGGGGACAGATACGCAGTATTTT. The chain has TRBV4-3 and TRBJ2-3; D possibly corresponds to TRBD2 (6 bases). The ends were cut back, 5 bases at V and 3 bases at J, with 9 bases in the middle. Per germline, CDR1 LGHNA and CDR2 YSLEER. The CDR3 length is 13 residues.

In its sample, this clone was seen a few times. The chain links TRBV29-1 to TRBJ2-1; TRBD2 aligns across 12 bases. The CDR3 has 12 residues. With 7 bases clipped from V and 12 bases from J, the junction kept 7 bases outside the gene matches. Germline V gives CDR1 SQVTM, CDR2 ANQGSEA. The CDR3 loop is CSGTSGDYGQFF. The CDR3 DNA reads TGCAGCGGGACTAGCGGGGACTACGGGCAGTTCTTC.

This clone was picked up a small number of times. The J gene is TRBJ2-2, the V gene TRBV5-1; D may be TRBD1 (6 bases). The CDR3 contains 15 residues. The germline gives CDR1 SGHRS, CDR2 YFSETQ. V lost 3 bases and J lost 1, with 10 bases in between. In nucleotides, the CDR3 is TGCGCCAGCAGCTCACAGGGAAAGAACACCGGGGAGCTGTTTTTT. This gives the protein CASSSQGKNTGELFF.

This clone was detected a few times. The chain joins TRBV7-2 to TRBJ2-3; no definite D call. The CDR3 has 14 residues. Germline lookup yields CDR1 SGHTA and CDR2 FQGNSA. Trimming took off 6 bases at V and 0 bases at J, with 10 bases between the two ends. This CDR3 is CASRSYTSTDTQYF. The CDR3 DNA reads as TGTGCCAGCAGATCATATACTAGCACAGATACGCAGTATTTT.

This chain joins TRBV6-6 and TRBJ2-5; D might be TRBD1 (5 bases). V lost 2 bases and J lost 2, with 9 bases in between. Germline CDR1 and CDR2: MNHNY and SVGAGI (reference sequence). The CDR3 loop spans 14 amino acids. CDR3 bases: TGTGCCAGCAGTTACCCGACAGTTCAAGAGACCCAGTACTTC. It codes for CASSYPTVQETQYF.

V usage is TRBV25-1 and J usage is TRBJ1-5; unclear D gene. The CDR3 has 12 residues. Per the germline V gene, CDR1 is MGHDK and CDR2 is SYGVNS. V was trimmed by 8 bases and J by 4 bases, leaving 9 bases between them. In nucleotides, the CDR3 is TGTGCCAGCTCGGACGGTAATCAGCCCCAGCATTTT. It codes for CASSDGNQPQHF. Full variable domain (remainder filled in from reference TRBV25-1 and TRBJ1-5): EADIYQTPRYLVIGTGKKITLECSQTMGHDKMYWYQQDPGMELHLIHYSYGVNSTEKGDLSSESTVSRIRTEHFPLTLESARPSHTSQYLCASSDGNQPQHFGDGTRLSIL.

There are a few counts of this clone. The chain joins TRBV6-4 to TRBJ2-3; 8 bases line up with TRBD2. Losses at the gene ends were 3 bases for V and 4 bases for J; bases not matched to a gene: 3. The CDR3 is made up of 14 amino acids. CDR1 is MRHNA, CDR2 SNTAGT, per germline. CDR3 DNA: TGTGCCAGCAGTGAGGGACTAGTCTCAGATACGCAGTATTTT. Residues: CASSEGLVSDTQYF.

CDR3 protein: CASSLGWRRGLDTQYF. DNA of the CDR3: TGTGCCAGCAGCTTAGGCTGGCGAAGGGGTTTAGATACGCAGTATTTT. The chain links TRBV7-8 to TRBJ2-3; TRBD1 is a possible D gene (5 bases). Trimming pared 1 base from V and 5 bases from J, leaving 16 bases between. Germline assignment: CDR1 SGHVS and CDR2 FQNEAQ. The CDR3 has 16 amino acids.

J is TRBJ1-1 and V is TRBV5-4, with D maybe TRBD1 (5 bases). The V gene lost 6 bases and the J gene lost 3 bases, with 12 bases spanning the gap. The CDR3 totals 13 residues. Germline assignment: CDR1 SGHNT and CDR2 YYREEE (reference sequence). The CDR3 protein is CASTLDSHTEAFF. The CDR3 DNA is TGTGCCAGCACGCTCGACAGCCACACTGAAGCTTTCTTT. Supplemented by reference TRBV5-4 and TRBJ1-1, the full variable domain reads ETGVTQSPTHLIKTRGQQVTLRCSSQSGHNTVSWYQQALGQGPQFIFQYYREEENGRGNFPPRFSGLQFPNYSSELNVNALELDDSALYLCASTLDSHTEAFFGQGTRLTVV.

V gene TRBV30 combines with J gene TRBJ1-5, with D tentatively TRBD1 (6 bases). The CDR3 runs to 15 residues. V lost 5 bases, J lost 6 bases, and 20 bases lay in between. The germline CDR1 and CDR2 sequences are GTSNPN and SVGIG (reference sequence). The CDR3 coding sequence is TGTGCCTGGTCCCGGTTCGGGGGCTTGGGTCAGCCCCAGCATTTT. Translated: CAWSRFGGLGQPQHF.

The V gene is TRBV9, the J gene TRBJ2-3; D gene unclear. Germline CDR1 and CDR2: SGDLS and YYNGEE. CDR3 length: 15 residues. V lost 1 base to trimming and J lost 4 bases, with 13 bases between them. Here the CDR3 reads CASSVKSLVSDTQYF. CDR3 sequence (DNA): TGTGCCAGCAGCGTAAAAAGCCTAGTGTCAGATACGCAGTATTTT.

The V call is TRBV25-1, the J call TRBJ2-7; the D gene is possibly TRBD2 (6 bases). CDR3 length: 13 residues. Germline values: CDR1 MGHDK, CDR2 SYGVNS. The V and J ends lost 2 bases and 4 bases respectively, with 9 bases between them. Written as DNA, the CDR3 is TGTGCCAGCAGTGAAGTAGGGACTTACGAGCAGTACTTC. It specifies CASSEVGTYEQYF.